This TCR beta chain was obtained from a study of Ad26.COV2.S vaccination and SARS-CoV-2 variants. Findings of the study overall: Quantification of TCR breadth and depth may have yielded underestimates of total T cell responses.

TCRdb keeps only in-frame clones here, not all; method: immunoSEQ multiplex PCR. The sample holds roughly 350,000 clones, about 89% seen once. Indicated treatment: around 19 received Ad26.COV2.S at low or high dose, single or two shots; 5 received placebo; per-sample allocation not given. Sample collection was performed on day 63 after the first vaccine or placebo injection. Germline-derived CDR1 and CDR2 are SGHNT and YYREEE (reference sequence). The CDR3 has 14 residues. The V end was cut by 4 bases, the J end by 1 base, with 12 bases between. This clone was seen only a few times. Its antigen remains unidentified.

The rearrangement links TRBV5-4 to TRBJ2-7; D uncertain. The origin of this receptor is a person aged 18 to 59 who received the Ad26.COV2.S COVID-19 vaccine or a placebo. The sequences come from peripheral blood, collected in a trial of Ad26.COV2.S vaccine versus placebo. Here the CDR3 DNA reads TGTGCCAGCAGCCAAGATCGGGCTTCCTACGAGCAGTACTTC. This codes for CASSQDRASYEQYF.